This T cell receptor beta chain is drawn from a study of blood T cell repertoires in COVID-19. Study information: Italy, Spain and the United States were the sources of the convalescent and acute COVID-19 samples. In each case, the material was cDNA or gDNA derived from T cells, B-cell-depleted T cells, or PBMCs.

Authors' processing steps: Estimated nucleated cell counts came from reference gene primer amplification. The protocol was immunoSEQ multiplex PCR, while the TCRdb copy is restricted to in-frame clones and leaves out a portion. Clone size and V and J calls were adopted from that table, with D and trimming inferred from the DNA. The sample consists of a few hundred thousand clones, about 87% of them appearing once. This CDR3 is built from 13 residues. Looked up from germline, CDR1 is SGHTA and CDR2 is FQGNSA. Trimming shortened V by 5 bases and J by 6 bases, and 13 bases separated the two germline ends.

The TCR sequence derives from a man between 60 and 75 years old who had recovered from COVID-19. V gene TRBV7-2 combines with J gene TRBJ1-2; TRBD1 might be the D (5 bases). The material sequenced was peripheral blood. The CDR3 nucleotides are TGTGCCAGCAGCCCCGTGCGGGGGGATGGCTACACCTTC. Amino acids: CASSPVRGDGYTF.